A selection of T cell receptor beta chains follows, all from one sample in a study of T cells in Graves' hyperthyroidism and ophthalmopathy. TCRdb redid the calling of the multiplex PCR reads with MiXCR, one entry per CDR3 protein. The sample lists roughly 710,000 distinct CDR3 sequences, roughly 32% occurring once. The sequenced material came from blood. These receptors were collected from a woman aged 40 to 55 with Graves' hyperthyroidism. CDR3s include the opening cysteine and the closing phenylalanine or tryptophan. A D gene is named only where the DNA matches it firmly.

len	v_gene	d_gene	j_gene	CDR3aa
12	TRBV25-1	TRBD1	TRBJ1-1	CASGSGGTEAFF
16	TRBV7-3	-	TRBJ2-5	CASSSPGQTESGTQYF
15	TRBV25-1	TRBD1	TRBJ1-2	CASNSRTGLYGGYTF
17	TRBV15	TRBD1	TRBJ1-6	CATSRARDRGPGSPLHF
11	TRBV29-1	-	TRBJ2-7	CSVGTTYEQYF
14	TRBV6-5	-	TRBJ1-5	CASSRRQGNQPQHF
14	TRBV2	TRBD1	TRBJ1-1	CASKGVTGRTGAFF
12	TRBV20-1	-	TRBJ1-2	CSAREGNYGYTF
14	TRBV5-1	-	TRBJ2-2	CASGTQETTGELFF
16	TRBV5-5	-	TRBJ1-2	CASSGRTASANYGYTF
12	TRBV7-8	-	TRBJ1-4	CASSPRAEKLFF
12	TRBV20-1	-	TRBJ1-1	CSAYFGGTAAFF
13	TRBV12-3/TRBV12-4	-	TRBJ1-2	CASSFWPGDGYTF
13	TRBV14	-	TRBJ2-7	CASSQAQGGEQYF
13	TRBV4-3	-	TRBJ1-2	CASSQDRTNGYTF
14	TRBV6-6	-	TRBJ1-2	CASSPGSAFYGYTF
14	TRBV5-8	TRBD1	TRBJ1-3	CASSPSTGRNTIYF
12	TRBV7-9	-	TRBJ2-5	CASSLITETQYF
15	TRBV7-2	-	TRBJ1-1	CASSPNRAGATEAFF
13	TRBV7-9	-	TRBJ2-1	CASSKDTHDEQFF
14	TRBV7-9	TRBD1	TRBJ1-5	CASSPGTVGQPQHF
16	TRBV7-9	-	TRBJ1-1	CASSLGSPSMNTEAFF
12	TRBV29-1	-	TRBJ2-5	CSQDQGLETQYF
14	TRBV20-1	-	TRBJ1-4	CSARIAGANEKLFF
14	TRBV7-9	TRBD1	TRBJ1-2	CASSPDRESHGYTF
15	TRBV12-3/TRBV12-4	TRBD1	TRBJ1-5	CASSQGEIPNQPQHF
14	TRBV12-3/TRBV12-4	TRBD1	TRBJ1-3	CASTLGQAGNTIYF
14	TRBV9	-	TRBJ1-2	CASSVAGDSYGYTF
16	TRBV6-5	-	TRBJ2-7	CASSYGLTFWNYEQYF
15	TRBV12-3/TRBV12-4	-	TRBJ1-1	CASTPRVGGNTEAFF
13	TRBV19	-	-	CASSWAEGNEQFF
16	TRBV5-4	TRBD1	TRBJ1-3	CASSLDRTGSGNTIYF
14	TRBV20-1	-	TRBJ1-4	CSASSPRTNEKLFF
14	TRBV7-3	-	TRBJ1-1	CASSLNQGSTEAFF
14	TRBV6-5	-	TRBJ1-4	CASSPGGLDEKLFF